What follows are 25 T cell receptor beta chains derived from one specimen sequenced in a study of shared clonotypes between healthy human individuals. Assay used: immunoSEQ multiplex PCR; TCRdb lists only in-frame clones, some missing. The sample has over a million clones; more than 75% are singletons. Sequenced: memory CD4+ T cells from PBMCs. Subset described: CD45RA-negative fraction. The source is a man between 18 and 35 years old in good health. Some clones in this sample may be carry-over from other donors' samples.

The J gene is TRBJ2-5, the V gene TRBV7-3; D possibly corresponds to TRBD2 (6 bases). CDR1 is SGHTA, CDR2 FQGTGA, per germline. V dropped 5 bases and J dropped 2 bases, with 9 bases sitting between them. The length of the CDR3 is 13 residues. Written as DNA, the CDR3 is TGTGCCAGCAGCGAGGGGACTCAAGAGACCCAGTACTTC. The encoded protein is CASSEGTQETQYF.

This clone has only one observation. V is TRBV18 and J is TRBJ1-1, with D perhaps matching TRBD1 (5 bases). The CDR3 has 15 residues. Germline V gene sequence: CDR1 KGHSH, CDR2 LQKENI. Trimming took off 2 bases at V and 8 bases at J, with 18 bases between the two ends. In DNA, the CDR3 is TGTGCCAGCTCACCAAGGGAGGGTTCGGGGGACGAAGCTTTCTTT. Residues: CASSPREGSGDEAFF.

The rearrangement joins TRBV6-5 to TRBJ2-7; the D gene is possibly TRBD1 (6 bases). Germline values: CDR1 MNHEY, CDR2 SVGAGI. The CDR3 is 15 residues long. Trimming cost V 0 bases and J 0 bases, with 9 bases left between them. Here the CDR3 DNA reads TGTGCCAGCAGTTACTCGGGACACCGCTCCTACGAGCAGTACTTC. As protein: CASSYSGHRSYEQYF.

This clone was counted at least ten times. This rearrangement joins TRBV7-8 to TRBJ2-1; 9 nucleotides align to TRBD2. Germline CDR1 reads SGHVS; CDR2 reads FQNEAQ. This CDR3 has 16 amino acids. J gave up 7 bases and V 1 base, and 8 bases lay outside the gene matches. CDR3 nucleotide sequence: TGTGCCAGCAGCTTAGTCCGGGTAGCGGGAGCGAATGAGCAGTTCTTC. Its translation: CASSLVRVAGANEQFF.

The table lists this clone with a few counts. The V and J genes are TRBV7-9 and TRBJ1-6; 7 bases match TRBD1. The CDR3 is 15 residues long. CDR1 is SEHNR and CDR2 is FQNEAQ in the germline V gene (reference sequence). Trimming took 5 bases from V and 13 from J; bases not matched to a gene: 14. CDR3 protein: CASSPGTDSLGPLHF. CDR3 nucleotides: TGTGCCAGCAGCCCCGGGACAGATTCTTTGGGTCCCCTCCACTTT.

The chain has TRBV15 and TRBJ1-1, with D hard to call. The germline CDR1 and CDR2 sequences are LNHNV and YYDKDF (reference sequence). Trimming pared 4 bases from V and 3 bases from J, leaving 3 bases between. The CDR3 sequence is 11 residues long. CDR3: CATSMHTEAFF. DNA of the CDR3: TGTGCCACCAGCATGCACACTGAAGCTTTCTTT. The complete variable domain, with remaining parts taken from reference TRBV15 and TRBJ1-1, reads DAMVIQNPRYQVTQFGKPVTLSCSQTLNHNVMYWYQQKSSQAPKLLFHYYDKDFNNEADTPDNFQSRRPNTSFCFLDIRSPGLGDTAMYLCATSMHTEAFFGQGTRLTVV.

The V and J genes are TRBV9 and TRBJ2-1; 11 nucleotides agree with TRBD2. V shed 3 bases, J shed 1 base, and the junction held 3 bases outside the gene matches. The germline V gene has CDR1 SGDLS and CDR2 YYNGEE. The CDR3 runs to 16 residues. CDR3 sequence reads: CASSGGTSGSYNEQFF. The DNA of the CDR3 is TGTGCCAGCAGCGGGGGGACTAGCGGATCCTACAATGAGCAGTTCTTC.

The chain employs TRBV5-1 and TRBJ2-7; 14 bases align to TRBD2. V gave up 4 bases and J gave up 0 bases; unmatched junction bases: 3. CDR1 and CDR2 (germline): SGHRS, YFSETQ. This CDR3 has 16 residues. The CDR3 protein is CASSQTSGRASYEQYF. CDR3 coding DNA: TGCGCCAGCAGCCAGACTAGCGGGAGGGCCTCCTACGAGCAGTACTTC.

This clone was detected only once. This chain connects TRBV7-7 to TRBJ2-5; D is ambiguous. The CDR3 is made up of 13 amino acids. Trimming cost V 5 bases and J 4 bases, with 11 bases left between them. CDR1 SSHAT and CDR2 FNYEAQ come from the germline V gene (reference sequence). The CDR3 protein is CASSPRIGETQYF. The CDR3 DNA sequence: TGTGCCAGCAGCCCGCGGATAGGAGAGACCCAGTACTTC.

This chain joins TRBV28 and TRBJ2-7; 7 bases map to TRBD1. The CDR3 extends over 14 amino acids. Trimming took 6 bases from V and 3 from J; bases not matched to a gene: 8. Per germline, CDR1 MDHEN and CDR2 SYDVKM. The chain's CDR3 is CASRPTGTVYEQYF. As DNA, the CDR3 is TGTGCCAGCAGACCTACCGGGACAGTCTACGAGCAGTACTTC.

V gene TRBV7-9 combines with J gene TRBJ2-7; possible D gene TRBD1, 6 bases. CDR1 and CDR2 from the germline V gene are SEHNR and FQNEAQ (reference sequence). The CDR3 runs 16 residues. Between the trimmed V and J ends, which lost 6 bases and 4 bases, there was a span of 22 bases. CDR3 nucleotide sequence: TGTGCCAGCAGGGTGGTTGGGGGCAGCGAGAGGTACGAGCAGTACTTC. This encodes CASRVVGGSERYEQYF.

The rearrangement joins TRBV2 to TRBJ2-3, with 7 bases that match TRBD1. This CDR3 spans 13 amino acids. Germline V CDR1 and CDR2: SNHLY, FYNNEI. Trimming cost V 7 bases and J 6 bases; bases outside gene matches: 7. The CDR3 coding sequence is TGTGCCAGCAAGACAGGGATTTTGGATACGCAGTATTTT. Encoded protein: CASKTGILDTQYF.

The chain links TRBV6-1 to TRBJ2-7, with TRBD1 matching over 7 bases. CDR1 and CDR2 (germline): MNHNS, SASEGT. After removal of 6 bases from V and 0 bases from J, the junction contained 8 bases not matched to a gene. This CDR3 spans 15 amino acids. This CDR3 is CASSRQGTSSYEQYF. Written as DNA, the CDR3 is TGTGCCAGCAGCCGACAGGGCACAAGCTCCTACGAGCAGTACTTC.

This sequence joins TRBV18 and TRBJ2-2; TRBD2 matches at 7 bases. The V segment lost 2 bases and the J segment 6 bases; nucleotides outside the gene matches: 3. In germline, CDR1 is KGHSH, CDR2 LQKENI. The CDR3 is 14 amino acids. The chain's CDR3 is CASSPRLAPGELFF. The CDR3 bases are TGTGCCAGCTCACCAAGACTAGCTCCCGGGGAGCTGTTTTTT.

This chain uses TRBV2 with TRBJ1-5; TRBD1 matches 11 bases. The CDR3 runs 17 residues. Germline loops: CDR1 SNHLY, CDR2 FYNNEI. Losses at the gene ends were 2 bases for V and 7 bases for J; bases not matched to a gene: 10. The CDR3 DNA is TGTGCCAGCAGTGAATATTTTCTAGGACAGGGGGCACAGCCCCAGCATTTT. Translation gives CASSEYFLGQGAQPQHF. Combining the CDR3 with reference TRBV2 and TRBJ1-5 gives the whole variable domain EPEVTQTPSHQVTQMGQEVILRCVPISNHLYFYWYRQILGQKVEFLVSFYNNEISEKSEIFDDQFSVERPDGSNFTLKIRSTKLEDSAMYFCASSEYFLGQGAQPQHFGDGTRLSIL.

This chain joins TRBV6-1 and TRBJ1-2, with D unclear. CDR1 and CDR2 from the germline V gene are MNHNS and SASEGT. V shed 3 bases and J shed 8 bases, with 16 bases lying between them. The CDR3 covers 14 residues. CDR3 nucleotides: TGTGCCAGCAGTGATTCCCGGACCGCGAGGGGCTACACCTTC. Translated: CASSDSRTARGYTF.

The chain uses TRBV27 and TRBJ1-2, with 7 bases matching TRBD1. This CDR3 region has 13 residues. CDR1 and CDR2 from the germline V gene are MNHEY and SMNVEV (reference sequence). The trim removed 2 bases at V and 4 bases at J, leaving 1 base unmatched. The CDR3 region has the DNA TGTGCCAGCAGTTTAAACAGGGGCTATGGCTACACCTTC. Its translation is CASSLNRGYGYTF.

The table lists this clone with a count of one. The CDR3 DNA sequence: TGTGCCAGCAGCTTAGCAGGGTACTCTGGGGCCAACGTCCTGACTTTC. Its protein product is CASSLAGYSGANVLTF. The chain employs TRBV7-3 and TRBJ2-6, with a weak D call TRBD1 (5 bases). CDR3 size: 16 residues. Per the germline V gene, CDR1 is SGHTA and CDR2 is FQGTGA. Between the trimmed V and J ends, which lost 2 bases and 0 bases, there was a span of 8 bases.

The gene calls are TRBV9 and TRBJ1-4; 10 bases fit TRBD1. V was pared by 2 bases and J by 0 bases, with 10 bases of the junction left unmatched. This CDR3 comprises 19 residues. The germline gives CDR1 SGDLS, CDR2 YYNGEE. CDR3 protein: CASSVLDRGLGATNEKLFF. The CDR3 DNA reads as TGTGCCAGCAGCGTCCTTGACAGGGGGCTAGGCGCAACTAATGAAAAACTGTTTTTT.

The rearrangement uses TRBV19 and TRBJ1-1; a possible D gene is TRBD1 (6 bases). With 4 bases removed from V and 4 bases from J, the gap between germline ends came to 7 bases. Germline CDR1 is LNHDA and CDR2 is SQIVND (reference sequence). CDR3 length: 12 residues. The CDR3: CASSNRVTEAFF. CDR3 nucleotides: TGTGCCAGTAGTAACAGGGTCACTGAAGCTTTCTTT.

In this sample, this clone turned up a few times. This chain's CDR3 is CASASGPSSYEQYF. CDR3 bases: TGTGCCAGCGCTAGCGGGCCGAGCTCCTACGAGCAGTACTTC. The V call is TRBV11-2, the J call TRBJ2-7; 8 bases agree with TRBD2. The CDR3 totals 14 residues. The V gene's germline CDR1 is SGHAT and CDR2 FQNNGV. The junction had 6 bases not matched to a gene; V was cut back by 8 bases and J by 0 bases.

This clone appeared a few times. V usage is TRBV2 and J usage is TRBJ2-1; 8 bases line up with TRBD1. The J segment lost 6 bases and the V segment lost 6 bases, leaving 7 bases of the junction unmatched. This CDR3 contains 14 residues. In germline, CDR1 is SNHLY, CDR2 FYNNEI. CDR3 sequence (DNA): TGTGCCAGCAGGGTGGGACAGGTCTCCAATGAGCAGTTCTTC. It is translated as CASRVGQVSNEQFF.

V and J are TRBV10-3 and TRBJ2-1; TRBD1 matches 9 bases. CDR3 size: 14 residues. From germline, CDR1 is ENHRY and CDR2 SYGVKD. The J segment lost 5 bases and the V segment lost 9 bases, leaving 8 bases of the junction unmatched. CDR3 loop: CAIRPGQGNNEQFF. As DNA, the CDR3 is TGTGCCATACGACCGGGACAGGGAAACAATGAGCAGTTCTTC.

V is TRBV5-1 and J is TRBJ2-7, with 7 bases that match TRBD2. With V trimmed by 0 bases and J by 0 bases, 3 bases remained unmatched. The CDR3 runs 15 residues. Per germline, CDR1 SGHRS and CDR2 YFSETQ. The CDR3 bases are TGCGCCAGCAGCTTGGCTAGCGGACACTCCTACGAGCAGTACTTC. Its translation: CASSLASGHSYEQYF.

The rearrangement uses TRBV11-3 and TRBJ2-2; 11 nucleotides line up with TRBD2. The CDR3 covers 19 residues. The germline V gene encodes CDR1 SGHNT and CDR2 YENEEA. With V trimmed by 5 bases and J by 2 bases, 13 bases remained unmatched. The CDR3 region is CASSLSTSGTYLNTGELFF. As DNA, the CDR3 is TGTGCCAGCAGCCTATCGACTAGCGGGACATACTTAAACACCGGGGAGCTGTTTTTT.